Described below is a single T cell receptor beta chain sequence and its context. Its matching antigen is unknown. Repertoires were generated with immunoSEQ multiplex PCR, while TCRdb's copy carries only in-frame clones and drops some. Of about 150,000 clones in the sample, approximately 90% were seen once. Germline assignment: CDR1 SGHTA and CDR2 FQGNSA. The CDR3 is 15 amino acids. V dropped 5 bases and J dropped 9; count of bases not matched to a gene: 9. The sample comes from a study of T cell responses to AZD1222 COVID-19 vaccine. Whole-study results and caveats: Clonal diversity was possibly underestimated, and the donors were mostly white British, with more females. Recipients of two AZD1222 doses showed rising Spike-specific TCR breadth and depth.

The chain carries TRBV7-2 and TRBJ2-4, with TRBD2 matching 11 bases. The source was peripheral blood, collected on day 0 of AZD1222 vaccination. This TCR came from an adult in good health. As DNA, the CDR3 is TGTGCCAGCAGCCAAAGACTAGCGGGGATGGGCATTCAGTACTTC. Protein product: CASSQRLAGMGIQYF. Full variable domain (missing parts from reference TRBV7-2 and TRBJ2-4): GAGVSQSPSNKVTEKGKDVELRCDPISGHTALYWYRQSLGQGLEFLIYFQGNSAPDKSGLPSDRFSAERTGGSVSTLTIQRTQQEDSAVYLCASSQRLAGMGIQYFGAGTRLSVL.